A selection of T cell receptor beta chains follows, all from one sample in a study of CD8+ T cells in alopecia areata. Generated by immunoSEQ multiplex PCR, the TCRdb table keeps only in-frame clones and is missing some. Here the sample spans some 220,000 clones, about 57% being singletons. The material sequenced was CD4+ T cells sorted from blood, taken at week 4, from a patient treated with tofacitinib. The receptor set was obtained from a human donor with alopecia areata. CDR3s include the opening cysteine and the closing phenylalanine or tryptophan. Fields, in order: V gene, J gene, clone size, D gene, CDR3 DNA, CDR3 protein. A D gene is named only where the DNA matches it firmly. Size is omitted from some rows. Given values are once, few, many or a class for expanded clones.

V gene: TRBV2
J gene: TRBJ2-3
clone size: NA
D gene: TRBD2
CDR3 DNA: TGTGCCAGCAGCGGGACTAGCGGGGGTGTAGATACGCAGTATTTT
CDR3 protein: CASSGTSGGVDTQYF

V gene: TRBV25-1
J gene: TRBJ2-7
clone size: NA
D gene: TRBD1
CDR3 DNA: TGTGCCAGCAGTCCTACGACCCTTGGGACAGGGTTATACGAGCAGTACTTC
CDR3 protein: CASSPTTLGTGLYEQYF

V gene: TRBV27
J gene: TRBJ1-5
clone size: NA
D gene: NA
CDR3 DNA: TGTGCCAGCAGTACGTATAGCAATCAGCCCCAGCATTTT
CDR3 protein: CASSTYSNQPQHF

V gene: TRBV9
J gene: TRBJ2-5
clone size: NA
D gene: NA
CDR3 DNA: TGTGCCAGCAGCGTAGCTTCCAGGTCGGCCGGGGAGACCCAGTACTTC
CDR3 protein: CASSVASRSAGETQYF

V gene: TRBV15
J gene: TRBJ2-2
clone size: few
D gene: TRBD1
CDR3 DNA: TGTGCCACCAGCAGCGGGACAGCTAACACCGGGGAGCTGTTTTTT
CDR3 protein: CATSSGTANTGELFF

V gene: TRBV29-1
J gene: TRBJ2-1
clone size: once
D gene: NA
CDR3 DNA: TGCAGCCCGCGTCGAGGGGACGTACAGTTCTTC
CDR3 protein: CSPRRGDVQFF

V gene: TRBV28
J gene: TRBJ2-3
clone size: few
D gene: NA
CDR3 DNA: TGTGCCAGCTTGACCCCCCGAGGGGATACGCAGTATTTT
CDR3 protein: CASLTPRGDTQYF

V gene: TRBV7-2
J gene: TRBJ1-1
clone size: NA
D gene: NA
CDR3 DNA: TGTGCCAGCAGCTCCCCCTTCGACAGTCAGATGAACACTGAAGCTTTCTTT
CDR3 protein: CASSSPFDSQMNTEAFF

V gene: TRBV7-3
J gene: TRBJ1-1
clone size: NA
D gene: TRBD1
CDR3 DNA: TGTGCCAGCAGCAGCCAGGGGGCTAACAGTGAAGCTTTCTTT
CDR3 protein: CASSSQGANSEAFF

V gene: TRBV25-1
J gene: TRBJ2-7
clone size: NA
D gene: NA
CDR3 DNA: TGTGCCAGCAGGGGTACAGGTCCCTCCTACGAGCAGTACTTC
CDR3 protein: CASRGTGPSYEQYF

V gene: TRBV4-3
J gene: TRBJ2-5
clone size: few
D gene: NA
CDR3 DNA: TGCGCCAGCAGCCCTCGGGTCTATCAAGAGACCCAGTACTTC
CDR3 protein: CASSPRVYQETQYF

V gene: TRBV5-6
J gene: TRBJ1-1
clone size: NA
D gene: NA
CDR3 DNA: TGTGCCAGCAGCTTACTTTACGGGGAAGCTTTCTTT
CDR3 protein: CASSLLYGEAFF

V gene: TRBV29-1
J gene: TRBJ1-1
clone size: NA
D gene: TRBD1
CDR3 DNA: TGCAGCGCGGGACAGGGCGAAGCTTTCTTT
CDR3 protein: CSAGQGEAFF

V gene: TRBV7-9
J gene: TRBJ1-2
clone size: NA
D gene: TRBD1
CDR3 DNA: TGTGCCAGCAGCCCTAGGGACAGACCAGGCTACACCTTC
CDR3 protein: CASSPRDRPGYTF

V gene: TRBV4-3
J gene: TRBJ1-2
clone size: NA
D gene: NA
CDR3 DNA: TGCGCCAGCAGCCAAGGACAGACTAACTATGGCTACACCTTC
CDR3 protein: CASSQGQTNYGYTF

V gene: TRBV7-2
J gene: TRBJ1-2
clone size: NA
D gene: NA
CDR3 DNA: TGTGCCAGCAACCCCGGGGGGTTAGCTAACTATGGCTACACCTTC
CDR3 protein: CASNPGGLANYGYTF

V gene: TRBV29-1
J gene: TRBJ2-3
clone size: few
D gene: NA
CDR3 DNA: TGCAGCGTTGCCCCACACGGTAGCACAGATACGCAGTATTTT
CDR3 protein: CSVAPHGSTDTQYF

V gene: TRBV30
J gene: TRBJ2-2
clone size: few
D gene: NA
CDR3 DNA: TGTGCCTGGAATTCGAGGGTTGCCGGGGAGCTGTTTTTT
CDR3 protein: CAWNSRVAGELFF

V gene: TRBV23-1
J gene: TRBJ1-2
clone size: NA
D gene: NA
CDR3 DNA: TGCGCCAGCAAACGCTCGCGTGGCTACACCTTC
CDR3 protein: CASKRSRGYTF

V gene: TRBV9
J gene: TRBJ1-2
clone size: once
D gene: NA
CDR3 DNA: TGTGCCAGCAGCGTAGTAAGGGACGGCTATGGCTACACCTTC
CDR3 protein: CASSVVRDGYGYTF

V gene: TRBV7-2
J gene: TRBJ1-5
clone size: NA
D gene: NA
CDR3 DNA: TGTGCCAGCAGCCCCCCACGAGGGGGGCCCCAGCATTTT
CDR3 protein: CASSPPRGGPQHF

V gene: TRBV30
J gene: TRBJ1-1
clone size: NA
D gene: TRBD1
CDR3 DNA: TGTGCCTGGGCCCGACAGGGGAGGGGGGACACTGAAGCTTTCTTT
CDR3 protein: CAWARQGRGDTEAFF

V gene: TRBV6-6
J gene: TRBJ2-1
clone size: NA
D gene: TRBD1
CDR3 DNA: TGTGCCAGCGGGACAGGGACGTACAATGAGCAGTTCTTC
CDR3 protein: CASGTGTYNEQFF

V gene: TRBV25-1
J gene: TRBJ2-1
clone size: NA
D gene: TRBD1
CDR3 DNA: TGTGCCAGCAGTTTAACAGGGGGTGACAATGAGCAGTTCTTC
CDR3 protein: CASSLTGGDNEQFF

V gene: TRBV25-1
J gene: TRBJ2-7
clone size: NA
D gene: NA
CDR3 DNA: TGTGCCAGCAGTGCGTTAGCGAAGGAGCAGTACTTC
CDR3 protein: CASSALAKEQYF

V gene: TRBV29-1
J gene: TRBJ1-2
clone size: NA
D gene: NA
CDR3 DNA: TGCAGTGCCACGGGTAGCTATGGCTACACCTTC
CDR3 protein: CSATGSYGYTF

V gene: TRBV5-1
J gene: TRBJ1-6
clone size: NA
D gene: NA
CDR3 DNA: TGCGCCAGCAGCTCAGAGAGCTCCTATAATTCACCCCTCCACTTT
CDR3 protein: CASSSESSYNSPLHF

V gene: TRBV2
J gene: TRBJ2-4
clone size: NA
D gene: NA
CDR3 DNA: TGTGCCAGCAGCCTCGAGGGGGCCAAAAACATTCAGTACTTC
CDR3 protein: CASSLEGAKNIQYF

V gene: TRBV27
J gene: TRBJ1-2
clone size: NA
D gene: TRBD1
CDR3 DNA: TGTGCCAGCAAGAACCGGGACAGAGATATTTCCTACACCTTC
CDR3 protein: CASKNRDRDISYTF

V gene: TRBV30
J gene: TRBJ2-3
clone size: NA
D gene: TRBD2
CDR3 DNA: TGTGCCTGCGAAGGGACTAGCGGGGGAACAGATACGCAGTATTTT
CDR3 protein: CACEGTSGGTDTQYF

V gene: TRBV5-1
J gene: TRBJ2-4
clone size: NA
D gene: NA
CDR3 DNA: TGCGCCAGCAGCTGGACCGGCCAGTCGGGGGACATTCAGTACTTC
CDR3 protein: CASSWTGQSGDIQYF

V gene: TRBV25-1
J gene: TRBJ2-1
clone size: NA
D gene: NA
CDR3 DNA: TGTGCCAGCAGTGCCGGGGGTGTCTCCTACAATGAGCAGTTCTTC
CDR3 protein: CASSAGGVSYNEQFF

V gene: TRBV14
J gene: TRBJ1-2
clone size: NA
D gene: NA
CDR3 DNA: TGTGCCAGCAGCCCCAGGACGCCTGGACCTGGCTACACCTTC
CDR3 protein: CASSPRTPGPGYTF

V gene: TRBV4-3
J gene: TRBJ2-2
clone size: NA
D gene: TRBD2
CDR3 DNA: TGCGCCAGCAGCCCTAGCGGGGCCGGGGAGCTGTTTTTT
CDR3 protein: CASSPSGAGELFF